This section outlines one T cell receptor (beta chain) sequence together with its context. The CDR3 is 13 residues long. Germline V gene lookup returns CDR1 SGHNT and CDR2 YYREEE (reference sequence). V lost 0 bases to trimming and J lost 3 bases, with 7 bases between them. This record comes from a study of blood T cell repertoires in COVID-19. Study-wide context: Samples representing acute and convalescent COVID-19 were sourced from the United States, Italy and Spain.

In the authors' methods: Researchers report that nucleated cell counts were estimated from reference gene primer amplification. Here immunoSEQ multiplex PCR was the method, and the copy in TCRdb shows in-frame clones only, minus some. The V and J calls and the clone size are those of that table, but D and trimming were determined from the DNA. The data hold about 190,000 clones, with around 90% observed a single time. The receptor comes from a man aged 45-60 years with acute or convalescent COVID-19. The sample consisted of peripheral blood. The V gene is TRBV5-4, the J gene TRBJ2-7; D ambiguous. In nucleotides, the CDR3 is TGTGCCAGCAGCTTGGACAGCCACTACGAGCAGTACTTC. Its protein product is CASSLDSHYEQYF.